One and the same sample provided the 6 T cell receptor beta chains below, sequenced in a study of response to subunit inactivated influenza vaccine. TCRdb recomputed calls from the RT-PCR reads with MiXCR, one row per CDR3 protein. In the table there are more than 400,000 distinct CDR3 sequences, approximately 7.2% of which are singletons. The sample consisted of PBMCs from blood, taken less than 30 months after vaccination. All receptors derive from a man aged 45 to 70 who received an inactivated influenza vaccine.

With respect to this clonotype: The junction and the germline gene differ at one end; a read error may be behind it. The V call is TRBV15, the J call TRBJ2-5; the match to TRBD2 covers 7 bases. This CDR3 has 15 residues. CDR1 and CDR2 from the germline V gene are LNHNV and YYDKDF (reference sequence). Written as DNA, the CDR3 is TGTGCCACCAGCGGAGAGGTGGGACTACAAGAGACCCAGTACTTC. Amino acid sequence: CATSGEVGLQETQYF.

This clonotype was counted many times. The CDR3 nucleotides are TGTGCCAGCAGCCCAGGGGTGGGGGGTTGGAGCAAAAACATTCAGTACTTC. It codes for CASSPGVGGWSKNIQYF. The chain employs TRBV11-2 and TRBJ2-4; D is possibly TRBD1 or TRBD2 (6 bases each). This CDR3 spans 17 amino acids. V dropped 5 bases and J dropped 3 bases, with 20 bases sitting between them. CDR1 is SGHAT, CDR2 FQNNGV, per germline. Full variable domain (remainder filled in from reference TRBV11-2 and TRBJ2-4): EAGVAQSPRYKIIEKRQSVAFWCNPISGHATLYWYQQILGQGPKLLIQFQNNGVVDDSQLPKDRFSAERLKGVDSTLKIQPAKLEDSAVYLCASSPGVGGWSKNIQYFGAGTRLSVL.

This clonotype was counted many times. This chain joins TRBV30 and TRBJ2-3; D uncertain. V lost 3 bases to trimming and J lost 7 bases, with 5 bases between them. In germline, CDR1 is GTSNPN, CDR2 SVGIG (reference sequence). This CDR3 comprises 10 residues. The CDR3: CAWRDHTQYF. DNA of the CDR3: TGTGCCTGGAGGGACCATACGCAGTATTTT.

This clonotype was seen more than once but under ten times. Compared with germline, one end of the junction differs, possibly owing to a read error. The CDR3 DNA follows: TGCGCCATCAGTGAGATAGGGACCCAAGAGACCCAGTACTTC. It yields the protein CAISEIGTQETQYF. The rearrangement links TRBV10-3 to TRBJ2-5; D may be TRBD1 or TRBD2 (5 bases each). This CDR3 region has 14 residues. Germline assignment: CDR1 ENHRY and CDR2 SYGVKD.

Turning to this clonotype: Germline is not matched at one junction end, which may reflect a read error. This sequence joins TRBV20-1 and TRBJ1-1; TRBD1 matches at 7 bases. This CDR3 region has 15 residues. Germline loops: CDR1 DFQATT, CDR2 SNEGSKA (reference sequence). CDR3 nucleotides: TGCAGTGCTAAAGTAGGGGGCTTTGTGAAGACTGAAGCTTTCTTT. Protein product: CSAKVGGFVKTEAFF.

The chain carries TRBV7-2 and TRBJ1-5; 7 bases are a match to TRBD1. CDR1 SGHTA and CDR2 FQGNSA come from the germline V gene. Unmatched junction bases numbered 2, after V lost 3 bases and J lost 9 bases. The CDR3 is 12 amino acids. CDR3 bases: TGTGCCAGCAGCTTCCCAGGGGGGCCCCAGCATTTT. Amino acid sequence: CASSFPGGPQHF.